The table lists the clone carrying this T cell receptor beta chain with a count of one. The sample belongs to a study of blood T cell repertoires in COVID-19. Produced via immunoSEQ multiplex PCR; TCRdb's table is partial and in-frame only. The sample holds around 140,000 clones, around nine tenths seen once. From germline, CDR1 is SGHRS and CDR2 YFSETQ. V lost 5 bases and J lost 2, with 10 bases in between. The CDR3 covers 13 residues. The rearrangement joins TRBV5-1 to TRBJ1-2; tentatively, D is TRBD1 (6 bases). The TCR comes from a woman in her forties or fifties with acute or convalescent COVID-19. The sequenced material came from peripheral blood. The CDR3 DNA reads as TGCGCCAGCAGGGACAGACAGAACTATGGCTACACCTTC. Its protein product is CASRDRQNYGYTF.